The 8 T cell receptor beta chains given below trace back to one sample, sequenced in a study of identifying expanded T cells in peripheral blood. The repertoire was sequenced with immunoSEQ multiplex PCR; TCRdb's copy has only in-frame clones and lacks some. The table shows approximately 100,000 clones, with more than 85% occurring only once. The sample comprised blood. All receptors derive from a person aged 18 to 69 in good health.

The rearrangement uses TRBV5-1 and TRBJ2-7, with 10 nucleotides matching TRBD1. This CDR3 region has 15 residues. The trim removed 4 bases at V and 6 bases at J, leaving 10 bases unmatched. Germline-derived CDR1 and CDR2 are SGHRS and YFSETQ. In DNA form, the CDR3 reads TGCGCCAGCAGCACACCGGACAGGGGGATGAGCGAGCAGTACTTC. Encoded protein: CASSTPDRGMSEQYF.

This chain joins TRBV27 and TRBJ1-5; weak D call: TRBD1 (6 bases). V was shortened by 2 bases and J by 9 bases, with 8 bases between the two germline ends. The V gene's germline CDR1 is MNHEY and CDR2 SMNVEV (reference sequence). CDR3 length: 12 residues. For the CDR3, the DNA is TGTGCCAGCAGTTTAGGAGGGGGGCCCCAGCATTTT. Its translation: CASSLGGGPQHF.

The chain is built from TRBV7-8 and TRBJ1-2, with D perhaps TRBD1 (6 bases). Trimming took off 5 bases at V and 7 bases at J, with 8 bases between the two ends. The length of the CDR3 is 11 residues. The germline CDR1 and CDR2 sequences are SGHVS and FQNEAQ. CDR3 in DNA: TGTGCCAGCAGCGACAGGTCTGGCTACACCTTC. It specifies CASSDRSGYTF.

DNA of the CDR3: TGTGCCAGCAGCGCCCCGGGACAGGGGATCCACGAGCAGTACTTC. Translated, it gives CASSAPGQGIHEQYF. This chain joins TRBV13 and TRBJ2-7; 10 bases map to TRBD1. V lost 5 bases and J lost 5; bases outside the gene matches: 9. The CDR3 is 15 residues long. The germline CDR1 and CDR2 sequences are PRHDT and FYEKMQ (reference sequence).

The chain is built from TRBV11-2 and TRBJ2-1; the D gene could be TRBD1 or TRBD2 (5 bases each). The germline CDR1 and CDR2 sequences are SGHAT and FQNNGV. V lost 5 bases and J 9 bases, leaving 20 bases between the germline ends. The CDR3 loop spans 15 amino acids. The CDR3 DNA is TGTGCCAGCAGCCTGTCACAGGCTTTCGAGGGTGAGCAGTTCTTC. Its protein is CASSLSQAFEGEQFF.

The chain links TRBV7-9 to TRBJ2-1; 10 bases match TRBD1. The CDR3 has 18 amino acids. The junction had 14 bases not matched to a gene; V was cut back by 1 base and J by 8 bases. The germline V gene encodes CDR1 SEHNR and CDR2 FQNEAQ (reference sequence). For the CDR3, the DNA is TGTGCCAGCAGCTTAGTTTGGTCCGGGACAGGGGAATCGGATGAGCAGTTCTTC. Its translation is CASSLVWSGTGESDEQFF.

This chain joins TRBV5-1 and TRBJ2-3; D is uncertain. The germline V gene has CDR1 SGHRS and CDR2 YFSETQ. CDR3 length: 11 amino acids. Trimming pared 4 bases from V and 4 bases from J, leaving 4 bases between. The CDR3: CASSAADTQYF. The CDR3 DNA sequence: TGCGCCAGCAGCGCCGCAGATACGCAGTATTTT.

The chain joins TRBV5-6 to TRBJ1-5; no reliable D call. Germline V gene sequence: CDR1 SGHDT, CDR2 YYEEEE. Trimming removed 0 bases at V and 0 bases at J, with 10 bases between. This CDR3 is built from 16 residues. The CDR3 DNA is TGTGCCAGCAGCTTGGGAAGCACCTATAGCAATCAGCCCCAGCATTTT. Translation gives CASSLGSTYSNQPQHF.